A single sample gave rise to the 18 T cell receptor beta chains below, sequenced in a study of CD8 T cells in ankylosing spondylitis. For these receptors, no antigen is known. One entry per CDR3 protein, called by TCRdb with MiXCR from the 5' RACE reads. The repertoire holds approximately 400,000 distinct CDR3 sequences, 26% seen once, with about 0.92% in the top ten. General observations from the study: In ankylosing spondylitis blood, a motif of about eight highly homologous TCR beta variants appeared characteristic.

Material: blood, either unsorted or a sorted T cell fraction (not recorded which). The source of these receptors is a male donor with ankylosing spondylitis.

The gene calls are TRBV5-1 and TRBJ2-3; TRBD1 aligns across 7 bases. The CDR3 is made up of 18 amino acids. From germline, CDR1 is SGHRS and CDR2 YFSETQ. After removal of 1 base from V and 1 base from J, the junction contained 12 bases not matched to a gene. In DNA form, the CDR3 reads TGCGCCAGCAGCTTGATTGGAGGTGGGACAGTAGGCACAGATACGCAGTATTTT. This gives the protein CASSLIGGGTVGTDTQYF.

The rearrangement links TRBV12-3 or TRBV12-4 to TRBJ1-2; 7 nucleotides match TRBD1. The junction had 6 bases not matched to a gene; V was cut back by 6 bases and J by 8 bases. The CDR3 loop spans 12 amino acids. CDR3 DNA: TGTGCCAGCAGCAATACAGGGGCCGGCTACACCTTC. Its protein is CASSNTGAGYTF.

This clonotype was found a few times. The rearrangement uses TRBV6-2 or TRBV6-3 and TRBJ2-1; D is unclear. Trimming shortened V by 5 bases and J by 4 bases, and 12 bases separated the two germline ends. This CDR3 region has 14 residues. CDR1 is MNHEY and CDR2 is SVGEGT in the germline V gene. The CDR3 DNA reads TGTGCCAGCAGTCCCCTCACGGCTTACAATGAGCAGTTCTTC. Amino acid sequence: CASSPLTAYNEQFF.

This clonotype occurred a few times. The gene calls are TRBV5-1 and TRBJ2-1, with no clear D. Trimming took 4 bases from V and 0 from J, leaving 11 bases between them. The length of the CDR3 is 15 residues. The germline V gene has CDR1 SGHRS and CDR2 YFSETQ. The CDR3 region has the DNA TGCGCCAGCAGCCCACCCAGTAGCTCCTACAATGAGCAGTTCTTC. The encoded protein is CASSPPSSSYNEQFF.

The chain joins TRBV20-1 to TRBJ2-4; 8 bases are shared with TRBD2. Germline V gene sequence: CDR1 DFQATT, CDR2 SNEGSKA (reference sequence). V was clipped by 6 bases and J by 6 bases; unmatched bases: 1. This CDR3 has 11 amino acids. CDR3 coding DNA: TGCAGTGCCACTAGCGGAAACATTCAGTACTTC. Residues: CSATSGNIQYF.

This clonotype came up a few times. V usage is TRBV7-8 and J usage is TRBJ2-1; D unclear. Germline V lookup: CDR1 SGHVS, CDR2 FQNEAQ. Trimming took 8 bases from V and 1 from J, leaving 12 bases between them. This CDR3 is built from 14 residues. The CDR3 reads CASSSPESYNEQFF. CDR3 nucleotides: TGTGCCAGCTCTTCGCCAGAGTCCTACAATGAGCAGTTCTTC.

This clonotype was seen a handful of times. The chain recombines TRBV20-1 with TRBJ2-2; D is ambiguous. CDR3 length equals 12 residues. CDR1 and CDR2 (germline): DFQATT, SNEGSKA (reference sequence). Trimming left V 5 bases short and J 3 bases short, with 7 bases between. The CDR3 sequence: CSAPSDTGELFF. In DNA, the CDR3 is TGCAGTGCTCCGTCCGACACCGGGGAGCTGTTTTTT.

The CDR3: CSAPGLAGNNNEQFF. CDR3 in DNA: TGCAGCGCTCCGGGACTAGCGGGAAACAATAATGAGCAGTTCTTC. The genes are TRBV29-1 and TRBJ2-1, with TRBD2 matching 13 bases. The junction had 10 bases not matched to a gene; V was cut back by 7 bases and J by 7 bases. The CDR3 has 15 residues. Germline loops: CDR1 SQVTM, CDR2 ANQGSEA.

In this sample, this clonotype turned up a few times. The chain is built from TRBV12-3 or TRBV12-4 and TRBJ1-3, with 7 nucleotides matching TRBD1. The CDR3 consists of 14 residues. The V and J ends lost 5 bases and 0 bases, in that order; junction bases with no gene match: 1. CDR3 residues: CASSGDSSGNTIYF. The DNA of the CDR3 is TGTGCCAGCAGTGGGGACAGCTCTGGAAACACCATATATTTT.

This clonotype was counted a few times. CDR3 residues: CASSPTGRNEKLFF. The CDR3 DNA reads as TGTGCCAGCTCACCGACAGGGCGTAATGAAAAACTGTTTTTT. This chain uses TRBV18 with TRBJ1-4; 7 positions agree with TRBD1. Trimming took 3 bases from V and 4 from J; bases not matched to a gene: 2. The CDR3 sequence is 14 residues long. Germline values: CDR1 KGHSH, CDR2 LQKENI.

This clonotype was counted a few times. The rearrangement links TRBV6-1 to TRBJ2-1, with D perhaps matching TRBD2 (5 bases). The V end lost 6 bases, the J end lost 0 bases, and 12 bases lay between the germline ends. Germline V gene sequence: CDR1 MNHNS, CDR2 SASEGT. The CDR3 spans 15 residues. As DNA, the CDR3 is TGTGCCAGCAGCCCGGGATTTCTCTCCTACAATGAGCAGTTCTTC. Translation: CASSPGFLSYNEQFF.

V gene TRBV18 combines with J gene TRBJ2-3; no definite D call. V was trimmed by 4 bases and J by 5 bases, leaving 7 bases between them. Germline V gene sequence: CDR1 KGHSH, CDR2 LQKENI. This CDR3 has 12 residues. CDR3 sequence (DNA): TGTGCCAGCTCACGGTCCCAAGATACGCAGTATTTT. Translating gives CASSRSQDTQYF.

The chain combines TRBV18 with TRBJ2-1; either TRBD1 or TRBD2 may fit D (5 bases each). Between the trimmed V and J ends, which lost 6 bases and 4 bases, there was a span of 16 bases. Germline CDR1 KGHSH, CDR2 LQKENI. This CDR3 has 15 amino acids. Written as DNA, the CDR3 is TGTGCCAGCTCGGGAGACGGGGCTCTATACAATGAGCAGTTCTTC. Protein sequence: CASSGDGALYNEQFF.

This clonotype was counted a few times. The chain links TRBV30 to TRBJ2-7; 9 bases fit TRBD1. Looked up from germline, CDR1 is GTSNPN and CDR2 is SVGIG (reference sequence). J was trimmed by 7 bases and V by 0 bases; bases with no gene match: 10. CDR3 length equals 15 residues. The DNA for the CDR3 is TGTGCCTGGAGTGTAAAGGGGACAGGGACAAGTGAGCAGTACTTC. It encodes CAWSVKGTGTSEQYF.

V is TRBV11-2 and J is TRBJ1-6; no clear D. This CDR3 has 13 amino acids. From germline, CDR1 is SGHAT and CDR2 FQNNGV. Trimming cost V 5 bases and J 2 bases, with 4 bases left between them. The CDR3 spells CASSRAYNSPLHF. For the CDR3, the DNA is TGTGCCAGCAGCCGAGCCTATAATTCACCCCTCCACTTT. Full variable domain (outside the CDR3, taken from reference TRBV11-2 and TRBJ1-6): EAGVAQSPRYKIIEKRQSVAFWCNPISGHATLYWYQQILGQGPKLLIQFQNNGVVDDSQLPKDRFSAERLKGVDSTLKIQPAKLEDSAVYLCASSRAYNSPLHFGNGTRLTVT.

The V call is TRBV2, the J call TRBJ1-5; tentative D call: TRBD1 (5 bases). The germline V gene encodes CDR1 SNHLY and CDR2 FYNNEI. The germline V and J ends were trimmed by 7 bases and 3 bases, with 13 bases remaining between them. The CDR3 is 14 amino acids. CDR3 in DNA: TGTGCCAGCACCCCGGGACGGGACAATCAGCCCCAGCATTTT. As protein: CASTPGRDNQPQHF.

The chain is built from TRBV5-1 and TRBJ2-1; D uncertain. V lost 4 bases, J lost 0 bases, and 8 bases lay in between. CDR1 SGHRS and CDR2 YFSETQ come from the germline V gene. The CDR3 consists of 14 residues. This chain's CDR3 is CASSASSSYNEQFF. The CDR3 DNA reads TGCGCCAGCAGCGCCTCCTCCTCCTACAATGAGCAGTTCTTC.

The rearrangement uses TRBV23-1 and TRBJ2-3, with 9 nucleotides matching TRBD1. TRBV23-1 belongs to the ORF category, with a function that is uncertain. Trimming took 2 bases from V and 1 from J; bases not matched to a gene: 7. There are 17 residues in the CDR3. CDR3 DNA: TGCGCCAGCAGTCAACGACCCGGGACAGGGCGCACAGATACGCAGTATTTT. This sequence encodes CASSQRPGTGRTDTQYF.